This TCR beta chain was sequenced for a study of blood T cell repertoires in COVID-19. Across the whole study: Acute and convalescent COVID-19 samples came from the United States, Italy and Spain. Nucleic acid was either cDNA or gDNA, and it came from T cells, B-cell-depleted T cells, or PBMCs.

Per the original methods: Cell counts per sample came from amplifying reference gene primers. TCRdb's table, derived via immunoSEQ multiplex PCR, lists solely in-frame clones and lacks some. From that table come the V and J calls and clone size; the DNA was used to work out D and trimming. There are around 150,000 clones in the sample; 84% occur only once, and 3.5% to 4.5% lies in the top ten. The CDR3 contains 13 residues. Germline V gene sequence: CDR1 MDHEN, CDR2 SYDVKM. The V end lost 1 base, the J end lost 4 bases, and 6 bases lay between the germline ends. V and J are TRBV28 and TRBJ2-3; D is unclear. The TCR was taken from an older woman with acute or convalescent COVID-19. The sequencing sample was made of peripheral blood. The CDR3 reads CASSLLPADTQYF. The CDR3 DNA follows: TGTGCCAGCAGTTTATTACCGGCAGATACGCAGTATTTT.